The next 3 T cell receptor beta chains were all read from a single sample in a study of blood T cell repertoires in COVID-19. Data came from immunoSEQ multiplex PCR; TCRdb stores just in-frame clones and leaves some out. The table lists about 200,000 clones, approximately 88% of them singletons. Material for sequencing was peripheral blood. These receptor sequences come from a man in his sixties who had recovered from COVID-19.

For the CDR3, the DNA is TGTGCCTGGGCTAGCGGGAGCTACAATGAGCAGTTCTTC. Translating gives CAWASGSYNEQFF. The chain links TRBV30 to TRBJ2-1, with 10 bases matching TRBD2. The junction had 1 base not matched to a gene; V was cut back by 5 bases and J by 3 bases. This CDR3 spans 13 amino acids. In germline, CDR1 is GTSNPN, CDR2 SVGIG (reference sequence).

In this sample, this clone turned up once. The genes are TRBV3-1 (or the pseudogene TRBV3-2) and TRBJ2-6; weak D call: TRBD1 (6 bases). This CDR3 spans 16 amino acids. Trimming cost V 3 bases and J 2 bases, with 11 bases left between them. Germline CDR1 LGHDT, CDR2 YNNKEL (reference sequence). The CDR3 sequence is CASSHPGAAGANVLTF. DNA for the CDR3: TGTGCCAGCAGCCACCCAGGGGCGGCTGGGGCCAACGTCCTGACTTTC.

This clone was detected once. The chain employs TRBV2 and TRBJ1-3; weak D call: TRBD1 (6 bases). The CDR3 is 16 residues long. Trimming took off 2 bases at V and 4 bases at J, with 15 bases between the two ends. Germline assignment: CDR1 SNHLY and CDR2 FYNNEI. The CDR3 loop is CASSESPGAAGNTIYF. The CDR3 bases are TGTGCCAGCAGTGAATCCCCAGGGGCAGCGGGAAACACCATATATTTT. Variable domain in full (rest from reference TRBV2 and TRBJ1-3): EPEVTQTPSHQVTQMGQEVILRCVPISNHLYFYWYRQILGQKVEFLVSFYNNEISEKSEIFDDQFSVERPDGSNFTLKIRSTKLEDSAMYFCASSESPGAAGNTIYFGEGSWLTVV.